These T cell receptor beta chains were read from a single sample in a study of radiation and T cells in renal cell carcinoma. Produced via immunoSEQ multiplex PCR; TCRdb's table is partial and in-frame only. Of roughly 120,000 clones listed, about four fifths are singletons. Specimen: blood, collected from a patient whose treatment included radiotherapy and nephrectomy. These receptors were obtained from a woman aged 55-69 years with renal cell carcinoma. The CDR3 runs from the conserved cysteine through the conserved F or W. Fields, in order: J gene, clone size, D gene, V gene, CDR3 DNA, CDR3 protein. The D gene is left open where the match is weak. Some rows mark clone size as missing; the rest say once, few, many or name a class of expanded clone.

TRBJ1-6	-	-	TRBV5-6	TGTGCCAGCAGCTTCCTCCATAAGCAGGGAACGCAATCACCCCTCCACTTT	CASSFLHKQGTQSPLHF
TRBJ2-7	-	TRBD1	TRBV6-6	TGTGCCAGCAGGAAGGGACAGGGAAGCGAGCAGTACTTC	CASRKGQGSEQYF
TRBJ1-4	-	-	TRBV29-1	TGCAGCGTTAGTAGGGGCGGAGGAACTAATGAAAAACTGTTTTTT	CSVSRGGGTNEKLFF
TRBJ2-3	-	TRBD2	TRBV7-2	TGTGCCAGCAGCACACTAGCGGGAGTCACAGATACGCAGTATTTT	CASSTLAGVTDTQYF
TRBJ2-3	-	TRBD2	TRBV6-1	TGTGCCAGCAGTAGACTAGCGGACCCGGATACGCAGTATTTT	CASSRLADPDTQYF
TRBJ2-6	-	-	TRBV28	TGTGCCAGCAGTCAACCCCTGGGGGCAGCTGCAAACTCTGGGGCCAACGTCCTGACTTTC	CASSQPLGAAANSGANVLTF
TRBJ2-7	-	TRBD2	TRBV7-6	TGTGCCAGCAGCTTATCTCCTAGCGGGAGCTACGAGCAGTACTTC	CASSLSPSGSYEQYF
TRBJ2-3	-	-	TRBV27	TGTGCCAGCAGTTTACGCCAGGGCACAGATACGCAGTATTTT	CASSLRQGTDTQYF
TRBJ2-6	-	-	TRBV14	TGTGCCAGCAGCAAAGGGATGAGAATCTCTGGGGCCAACGTCCTGACTTTC	CASSKGMRISGANVLTF
TRBJ1-6	-	TRBD1	TRBV5-5	TGTGCCAGCAGCCAGACAGGGGAAGGACCCCTCCACTTT	CASSQTGEGPLHF
TRBJ1-4	-	-	TRBV9	TGTGCCAGCAGCGTAGATTTCTCCGGGGGGCTGTTTTTT	CASSVDFSGGLFF
TRBJ2-7	-	TRBD1	TRBV10-3	TGTGCCACTTCCGGGACAGGGGGCTACGGGCAGTACTTC	CATSGTGGYGQYF
TRBJ1-5	-	TRBD1	TRBV15	TGTGCCACCAGCAGACTCCTGGGGACAGGGAGGAATCAGCCCCAGCATTTT	CATSRLLGTGRNQPQHF
TRBJ1-4	few	-	TRBV7-2	TGTGCCAGCAGCTTAGTTCGGGGGGCGGAGGAAAAACTGTTTTTT	CASSLVRGAEEKLFF
TRBJ2-6	-	-	TRBV4-2	TGTGCCAGCAGCCTCGACGGCTCTGGGGCCAACGTCCTGACTTTC	CASSLDGSGANVLTF
TRBJ2-1	-	TRBD2	TRBV7-2	TGTGCCAGCAGCTTATTCCCTACTAGCGGGACCTCCTACAATGAGCAGTTCTTC	CASSLFPTSGTSYNEQFF
TRBJ1-1	-	TRBD1	TRBV7-9	TGTGCCAGCAGCTTAGACTTGGGCCAGGGGGACACTGAAGCTTTCTTT	CASSLDLGQGDTEAFF
TRBJ1-5	-	-	TRBV27	TGTGCCAGCAGTTCCTCCGGGACAAAGAATCAGCCCCAGCATTTT	CASSSSGTKNQPQHF
TRBJ2-1	once	-	TRBV14	TGTGCCAGCAGCCAAGGCGACGGGGTCTCCTACAATGAGCAGTTCTTC	CASSQGDGVSYNEQFF
TRBJ1-4	-	TRBD1	TRBV5-1	TGCGCCAGCAGCTTGGGGACCGGGACAGTCGATGAAAAACTGTTTTTT	CASSLGTGTVDEKLFF
TRBJ2-7	-	TRBD1	TRBV5-1	TGCGCCAGCAGCCACGGACAGGGGAGCTACGAGCAGTACTTC	CASSHGQGSYEQYF
TRBJ2-6	-	-	TRBV6-6	TGTGCCAGCAGGCCGGGGGACCACTCTGGGGCCAACGTCCTGACTTTC	CASRPGDHSGANVLTF
TRBJ2-5	-	-	TRBV4-1	TGCGCCAGCAGCCCCCCTAAGGGTGGGGAAGAGACCCAGTACTTC	CASSPPKGGEETQYF
TRBJ2-6	-	-	TRBV28	TGTGCCAGCAGTTACAGGCGGGGAATGGGCTCTGGGGCCAACGTCCTGACTTTC	CASSYRRGMGSGANVLTF
TRBJ1-1	-	-	TRBV29-1	TGCAGCGTTGAGGTCCCTATGAACACTGAAGCTTTCTTT	CSVEVPMNTEAFF
TRBJ1-5	once	-	TRBV19	TGTGCCAGTAGTATAAAGGGGCTAAATCAGCCCCAGCATTTT	CASSIKGLNQPQHF
TRBJ1-5	few	-	TRBV19	TGTGCCAGTAGTATAGAGGGTAGGCCCCAGCATTTT	CASSIEGRPQHF
TRBJ1-1	-	-	TRBV7-9	TGTGCCAGCAGCTTTTATCTGGGGTCAACCACTGAAGCTTTCTTT	CASSFYLGSTTEAFF
TRBJ1-2	-	-	TRBV7-9	TGTGCCAGCAGCTTAGGTGTTGGGGGGCACTATGGCTACACCTTC	CASSLGVGGHYGYTF
TRBJ1-2	-	-	TRBV6-5	TGTGCCAGCAGTATTGGGGTCCTCAATGGCTACACCTTC	CASSIGVLNGYTF
TRBJ2-1	-	TRBD1	TRBV6-4	TGTGCCAGCAGTGCAGGGGGCGTAGGGAATGAGCAGTTCTTC	CASSAGGVGNEQFF
TRBJ1-4	-	-	TRBV6-1	TGTGCCAGCAGTGAAAGTCGGGGAGCTTTTAATGAAAAACTGTTTTTT	CASSESRGAFNEKLFF
TRBJ2-7	-	TRBD1	TRBV6-6	TGTGCCAGCCGGGGCCTAACAGGGGTGGACGAGCAGTACTTC	CASRGLTGVDEQYF
TRBJ2-1	-	TRBD2	TRBV19	TGTGCCAGTAGTCTATTGGGACTAGCGCTGAATGAGCAGTTCTTC	CASSLLGLALNEQFF